This note documents a single T cell receptor (beta chain) sequence. Investigators sought sequencing depths of between 1 in 200,000 and 1 in 1 million T cells. Using immunoSEQ multiplex PCR, the repertoire was profiled, and TCRdb retains in-frame clones only, with some absent. The repertoire holds about 140,000 clones, approximately 80% seen once, with 6.5% to 8% in the top ten. CDR3 length: 14 amino acids. Germline V lookup: CDR1 PRHDT, CDR2 FYEKMQ (reference sequence). With V trimmed by 5 bases and J by 3 bases, 6 bases remained unmatched. The data were obtained in a study of cytotoxic CD8 clonotypes in ibrutinib-treated CLL. Study information: Following a median about twelve months of treatment, with a range of 6 to 36, response samples were taken.

The V and J genes are TRBV13 and TRBJ2-7, with TRBD2 matching over 8 bases. This sequence was found in a human donor with chronic lymphocytic leukemia. This sample comprised PBMCs, obtained after 36 months of ibrutinib treatment. The CDR3 loop is CASSPPGLVYEQYF. The DNA for the CDR3 is TGTGCCAGCAGCCCACCGGGACTAGTCTACGAGCAGTACTTC.